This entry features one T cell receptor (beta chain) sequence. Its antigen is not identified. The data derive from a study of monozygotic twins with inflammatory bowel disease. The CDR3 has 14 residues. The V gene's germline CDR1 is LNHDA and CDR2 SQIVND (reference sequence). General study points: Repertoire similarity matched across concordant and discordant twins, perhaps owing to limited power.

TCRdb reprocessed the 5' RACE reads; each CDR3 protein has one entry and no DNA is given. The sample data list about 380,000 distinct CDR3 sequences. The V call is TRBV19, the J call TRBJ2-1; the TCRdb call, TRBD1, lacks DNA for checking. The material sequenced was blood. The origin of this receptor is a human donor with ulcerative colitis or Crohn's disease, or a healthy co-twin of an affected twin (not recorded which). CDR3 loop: CASSIGGRYNEQFF. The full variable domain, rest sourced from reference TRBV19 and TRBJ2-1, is DGGITQSPKYLFRKEGQNVTLSCEQNLNHDAMYWYRQDPGQGLRLIYYSQIVNDFQKGDIAEGYSVSREKKESFPLTVTSAQKNPTAFYLCASSIGGRYNEQFFGPGTRLTVL.